Here is one T cell receptor (beta chain) with its context. The sample comes from a study of T-cell memory formation after mild COVID-19. TCRdb reprocessed the 5' RACE reads with MiXCR, giving one entry per CDR3 protein. This sample has roughly 620,000 distinct CDR3 sequences, with approximately 18% found just once. Germline loops: CDR1 SGHTA, CDR2 FQGNSA. Trimming removed 5 bases at V and 5 bases at J, with 16 bases between. This CDR3 region has 14 residues. The V call is TRBV7-2, the J call TRBJ2-7; D is undetermined. The receptor's source is an adult woman who had mild COVID-19 (a few samples of this study predate the infection). Cell type and time point are not known. The specimen was PBMCs or a T cell subset sorted from them (not recorded which). The CDR3 is CASSPGVWENEQYF. CDR3 nucleotides: TGTGCCAGCAGCCCTGGGGTGTGGGAAAACGAGCAGTACTTC. Combining the CDR3 with reference TRBV7-2 and TRBJ2-7 gives the whole variable domain GAGVSQSPSNKVTEKGKDVELRCDPISGHTALYWYRQSLGQGLEFLIYFQGNSAPDKSGLPSDRFSAERTGGSVSTLTIQRTQQEDSAVYLCASSPGVWENEQYFGPGTRLTVT.